This T cell receptor beta chain was captured in a study of cytomegalovirus exposure and HLA in healthy donors. PCR involved 60 Vbeta and 13 Jbeta primers. Sequencing used immunoSEQ multiplex PCR; TCRdb keeps in-frame clones, though not all of them. The sample lists about 270,000 clones; around 66% were seen once. Sequencing was performed on PBMCs. The source is a female donor in good health and CMV-seronegative.

The CDR3 reads CASSEREGQADTQYF. The CDR3 nucleotides read TGTGCCAGCAGCGAGCGGGAGGGCCAAGCAGATACGCAGTATTTT. This chain links TRBV6-4 with TRBJ2-3; TRBD2 agrees at 10 bases. Germline loops: CDR1 MRHNA, CDR2 SNTAGT. This CDR3 region has 15 residues. V gave up 6 bases and J gave up 4 bases; unmatched junction bases: 7.